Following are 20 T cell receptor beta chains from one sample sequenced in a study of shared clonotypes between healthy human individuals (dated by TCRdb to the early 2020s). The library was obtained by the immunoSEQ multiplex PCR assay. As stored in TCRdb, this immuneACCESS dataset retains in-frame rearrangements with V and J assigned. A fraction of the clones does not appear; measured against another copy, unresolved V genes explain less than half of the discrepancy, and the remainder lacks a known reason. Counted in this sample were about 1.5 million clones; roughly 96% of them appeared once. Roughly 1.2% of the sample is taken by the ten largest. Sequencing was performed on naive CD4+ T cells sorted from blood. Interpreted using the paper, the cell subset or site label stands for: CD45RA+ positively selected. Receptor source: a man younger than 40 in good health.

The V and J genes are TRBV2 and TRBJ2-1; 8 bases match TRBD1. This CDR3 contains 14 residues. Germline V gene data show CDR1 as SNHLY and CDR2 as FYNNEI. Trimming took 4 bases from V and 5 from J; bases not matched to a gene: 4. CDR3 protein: CASSGTGFNNEQFF. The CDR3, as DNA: TGTGCCAGCAGTGGGACAGGGTTTAACAATGAGCAGTTCTTC. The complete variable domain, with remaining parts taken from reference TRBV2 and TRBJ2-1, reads EPEVTQTPSHQVTQMGQEVILRCVPISNHLYFYWYRQILGQKVEFLVSFYNNEISEKSEIFDDQFSVERPDGSNFTLKIRSTKLEDSAMYFCASSGTGFNNEQFFGPGTRLTVL.

The CDR3 DNA sequence: TGCGCCAGCAGCTTGGGGCCAAGTGGCGCGGGAGTTGGCTATGAGCAGTTCTTC. Protein sequence: CASSLGPSGAGVGYEQFF. This chain joins TRBV5-1 and TRBJ2-1; 7 bases agree with TRBD2. In germline, CDR1 is SGHRS, CDR2 YFSETQ. This CDR3 comprises 18 residues. V lost 0 bases to trimming and J lost 8 bases; unmatched junction nucleotides: 17.

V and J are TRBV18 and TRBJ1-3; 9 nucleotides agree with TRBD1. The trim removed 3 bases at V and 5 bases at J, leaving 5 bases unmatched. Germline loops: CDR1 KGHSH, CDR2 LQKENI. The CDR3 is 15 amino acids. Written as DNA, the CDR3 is TGTGCCAGCTCACCTGGGACAGGGAGTCGAAACACCATATATTTT. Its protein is CASSPGTGSRNTIYF.

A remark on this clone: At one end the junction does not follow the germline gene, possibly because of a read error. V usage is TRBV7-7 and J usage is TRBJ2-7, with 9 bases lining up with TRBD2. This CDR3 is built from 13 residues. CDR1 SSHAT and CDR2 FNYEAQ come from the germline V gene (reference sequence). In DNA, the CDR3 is TGTGCTAGCAGCTTTAGCGGGAGTTACGAGCAGTACTTC. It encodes CASSFSGSYEQYF.

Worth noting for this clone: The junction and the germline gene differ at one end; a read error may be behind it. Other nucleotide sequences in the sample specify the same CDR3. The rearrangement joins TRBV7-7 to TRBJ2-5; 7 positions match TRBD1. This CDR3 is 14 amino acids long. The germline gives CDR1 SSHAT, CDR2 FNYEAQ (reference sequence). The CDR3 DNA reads TGTGCTAGCAGCTCGACAGGGATACAAGAGACCCAGTACTTC. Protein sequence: CASSSTGIQETQYF.

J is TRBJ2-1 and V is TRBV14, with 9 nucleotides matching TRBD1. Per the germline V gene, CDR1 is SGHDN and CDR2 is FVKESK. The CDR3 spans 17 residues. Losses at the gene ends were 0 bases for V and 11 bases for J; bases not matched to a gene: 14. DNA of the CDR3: TGTGCCAGCAGCCAAGAAATTGGACAGGGGCAGTTGTTGAAGCAGTTCTTC. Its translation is CASSQEIGQGQLLKQFF.

Written as DNA, the CDR3 is TGTGCCAGCAGCTCGTTCTTAGGATTCGGATACAATGAGCAGTTCTTC. It yields the protein CASSSFLGFGYNEQFF. The chain links TRBV7-9 to TRBJ2-1; D not resolved. This CDR3 spans 16 amino acids. Germline V gene lookup returns CDR1 SEHNR and CDR2 FQNEAQ (reference sequence). V lost 4 bases to trimming and J lost 4 bases, with 17 bases between them.

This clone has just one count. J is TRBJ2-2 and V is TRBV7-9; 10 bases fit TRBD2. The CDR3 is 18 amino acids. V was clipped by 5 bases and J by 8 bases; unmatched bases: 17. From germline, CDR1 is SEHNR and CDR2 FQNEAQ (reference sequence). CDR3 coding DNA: TGTGCCAGCAGCGACCAGATCCTTCTAGCGGGAGTGGCAGGGGAGCTGTTTTTT. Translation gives CASSDQILLAGVAGELFF.

The CDR3: CASSLDFLNEQFF. The CDR3 nucleotides are TGTGCCAGCAGCCTGGACTTCCTGAATGAGCAGTTCTTC. V and J are TRBV11-2 and TRBJ2-1; weak D call: TRBD2 (5 bases). The V end lost 5 bases, the J end lost 7 bases, and 12 bases lay between the germline ends. In germline, CDR1 is SGHAT, CDR2 FQNNGV. The CDR3 runs 13 residues.

The CDR3 loop is CATSRDLDRGNGYTF. CDR3 coding DNA: TGTGCCACCAGCAGAGATTTAGACAGGGGTAATGGCTACACCTTC. This chain connects TRBV15 to TRBJ1-2; 8 bases map to TRBD1. Trimming at V came to 0 bases and at J to 6 bases, leaving 6 bases not matched to a gene. The CDR3 runs 15 residues. CDR1 and CDR2 (germline): LNHNV, YYDKDF (reference sequence).

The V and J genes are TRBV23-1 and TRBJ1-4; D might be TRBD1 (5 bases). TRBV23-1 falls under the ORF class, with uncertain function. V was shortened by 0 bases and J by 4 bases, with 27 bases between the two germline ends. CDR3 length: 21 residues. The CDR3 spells CASSQSLPRQPRPVNNEKLFF. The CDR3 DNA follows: TGCGCCAGCAGTCAATCCCTGCCCCGACAGCCCAGGCCAGTTAATAATGAAAAACTGTTTTTT.

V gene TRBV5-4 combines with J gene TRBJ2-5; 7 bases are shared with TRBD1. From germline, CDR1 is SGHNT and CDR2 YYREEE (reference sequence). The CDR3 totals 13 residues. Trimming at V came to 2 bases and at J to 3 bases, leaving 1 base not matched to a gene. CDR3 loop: CASSFQGEETQYF. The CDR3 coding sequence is TGTGCCAGCAGCTTTCAGGGGGAAGAGACCCAGTACTTC.

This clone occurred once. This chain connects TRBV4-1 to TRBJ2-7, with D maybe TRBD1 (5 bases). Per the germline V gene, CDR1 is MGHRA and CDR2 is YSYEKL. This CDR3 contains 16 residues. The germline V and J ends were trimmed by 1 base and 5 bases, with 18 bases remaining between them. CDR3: CASSQGTKGVRDEQYF. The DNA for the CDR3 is TGCGCCAGCAGCCAAGGGACAAAAGGGGTTCGGGACGAGCAGTACTTC.

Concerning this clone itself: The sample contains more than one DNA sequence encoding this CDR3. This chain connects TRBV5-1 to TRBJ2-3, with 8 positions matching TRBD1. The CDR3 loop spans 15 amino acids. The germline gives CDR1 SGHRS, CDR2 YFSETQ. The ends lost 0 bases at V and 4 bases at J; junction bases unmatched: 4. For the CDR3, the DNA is TGCGCCAGCAGCTTGGGGGCAGGGGGCCCAGATACGCAGTATTTT. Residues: CASSLGAGGPDTQYF.

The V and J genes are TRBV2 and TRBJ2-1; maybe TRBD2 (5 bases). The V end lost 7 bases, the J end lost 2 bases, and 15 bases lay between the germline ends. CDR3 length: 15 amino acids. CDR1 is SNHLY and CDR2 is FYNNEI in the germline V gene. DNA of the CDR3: TGTGCCAGCAATCCTAGCCGCAACCCCTACAATGAGCAGTTCTTC. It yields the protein CASNPSRNPYNEQFF.

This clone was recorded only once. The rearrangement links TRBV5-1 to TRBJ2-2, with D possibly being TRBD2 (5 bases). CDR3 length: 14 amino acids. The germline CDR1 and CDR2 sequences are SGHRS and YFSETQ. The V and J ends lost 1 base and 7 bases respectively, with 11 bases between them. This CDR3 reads CASSLPSSGGELFF. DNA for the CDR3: TGCGCCAGCAGCTTGCCTAGCTCCGGCGGGGAGCTGTTTTTT.

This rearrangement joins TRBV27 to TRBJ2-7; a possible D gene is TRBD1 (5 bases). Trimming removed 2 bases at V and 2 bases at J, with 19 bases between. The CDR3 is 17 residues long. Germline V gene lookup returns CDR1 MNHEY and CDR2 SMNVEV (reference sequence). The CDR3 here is CASSLRGLSGFAYEQYF. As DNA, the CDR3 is TGTGCCAGCAGTTTACGAGGTTTATCAGGGTTCGCCTACGAGCAGTACTTC.

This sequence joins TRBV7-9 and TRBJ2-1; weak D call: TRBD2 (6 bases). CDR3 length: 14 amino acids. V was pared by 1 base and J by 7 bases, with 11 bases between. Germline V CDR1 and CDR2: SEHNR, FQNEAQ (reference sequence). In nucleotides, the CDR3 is TGTGCCAGCAGCTTAGGTCCAGGGAGGAATGAGCAGTTCTTC. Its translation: CASSLGPGRNEQFF.

CDR3 sequence reads: CAIKSGIKETQYF. The CDR3 DNA sequence: TGTGCTATCAAAAGTGGGATCAAAGAGACCCAGTACTTC. The rearrangement joins TRBV5-4 to TRBJ2-5; D gene ambiguous. This CDR3 has 13 residues. The germline CDR1 and CDR2 sequences are SGHNT and YYREEE (reference sequence).

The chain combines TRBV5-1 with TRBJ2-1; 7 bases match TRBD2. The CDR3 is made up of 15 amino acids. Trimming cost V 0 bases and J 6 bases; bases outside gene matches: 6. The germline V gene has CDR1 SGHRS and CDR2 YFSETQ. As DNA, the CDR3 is TGCGCCAGCAGCTTGGGTAGCGGGTTCGGCAATGAGCAGTTCTTC. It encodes CASSLGSGFGNEQFF. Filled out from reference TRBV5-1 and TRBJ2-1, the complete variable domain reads KAGVTQTPRYLIKTRGQQVTLSCSPISGHRSVSWYQQTPGQGLQFLFEYFSETQRNKGNFPGRFSGRQFSNSRSEMNVSTLELGDSALYLCASSLGSGFGNEQFFGPGTRLTVL.